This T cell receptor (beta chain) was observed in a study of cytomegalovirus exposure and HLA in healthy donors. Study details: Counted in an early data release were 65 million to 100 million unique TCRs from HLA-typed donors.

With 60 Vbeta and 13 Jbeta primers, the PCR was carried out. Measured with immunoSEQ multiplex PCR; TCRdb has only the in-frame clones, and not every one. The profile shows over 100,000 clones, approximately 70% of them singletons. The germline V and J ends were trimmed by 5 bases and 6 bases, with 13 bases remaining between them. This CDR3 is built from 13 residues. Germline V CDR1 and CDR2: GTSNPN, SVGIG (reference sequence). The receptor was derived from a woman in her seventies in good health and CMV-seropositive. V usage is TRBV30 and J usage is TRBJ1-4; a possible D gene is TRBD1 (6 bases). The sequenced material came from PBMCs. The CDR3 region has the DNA TGTGCCTGGTCCCCAGGGGTTTATGAAAAACTGTTTTTT. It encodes CAWSPGVYEKLFF. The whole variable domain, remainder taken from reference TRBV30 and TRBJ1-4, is SQTIHQWPATLVQPVGSPLSLECTVEGTSNPNLYWYRQAAGRGLQLLFYSVGIGQISSEVPQNLSASRPQDRQFILSSKKLLLSDSGFYLCAWSPGVYEKLFFGSGTQLSVL.